This T cell receptor (beta chain) came from a study of T cell responses to AZD1222 COVID-19 vaccine. This clone came up a few times. The antigen remains undetermined. The CDR3 is 17 amino acids. The V and J ends lost 1 base and 0 bases respectively, with 12 bases between them. Germline V lookup: CDR1 LNHNV, CDR2 YYDKDF (reference sequence). Findings of the study overall: Unmutated variant regions reportedly attract nearly half of all spike-specific TCRs.

This table comes from immunoSEQ multiplex PCR, and its TCRdb copy is limited to in-frame clones, with some not included. The sample includes some 190,000 clones, around 94% of them seen just once. The chain carries TRBV15 and TRBJ2-2; TRBD1 might be the D (6 bases). This TCR was sampled from an adult who received the MenACWY meningococcal vaccine as a control. This specimen was peripheral blood, taken 28 days after the second dose of the MenACWY control vaccine. The CDR3 loop reads CATSRGLTGANTGELFF. CDR3 DNA sequence: TGTGCCACCAGCAGAGGATTGACAGGCGCGAACACCGGGGAGCTGTTTTTT.